This entry lists 9 T cell receptor beta chains sequenced from one sample in a study of blood T cell repertoires in COVID-19 (dated by TCRdb to about 2020). The library was prepared using the immunoSEQ multiplex PCR assay. TCRdb mirrors the immuneACCESS table, restricted to in-frame sequences. Some clones are absent from its copies; in checked studies, under half trace to an unresolved V gene, and the reason for the others is unknown. This sample has tens of thousands of clones in its table, and roughly three quarters of those were observed once. The ten largest clones capture approximately 9.2% of the sample. Sequenced sample: peripheral blood. These receptors were obtained from a woman between 45 and 65 years old with acute or convalescent COVID-19.

The genes are TRBV28 and TRBJ1-2; TRBD1 matches at 7 bases. The CDR3 has 15 amino acids. Germline V lookup: CDR1 MDHEN, CDR2 SYDVKM. Losses at the gene ends were 10 bases for V and 0 bases for J; bases not matched to a gene: 11. This chain's CDR3 is CAIRERGPSNYGYTF. The CDR3 nucleotides are TGTGCCATTAGAGAGAGGGGGCCCTCTAACTATGGCTACACCTTC.

The chain recombines TRBV5-1 with TRBJ2-1; 8 nucleotides match TRBD2. This CDR3 is built from 14 residues. J lost 7 bases, V lost 4 bases, and 7 bases had no gene match. CDR1 is SGHRS and CDR2 is YFSETQ in the germline V gene. The CDR3 DNA sequence: TGCGCCAGCAGCCCGGGAGGGGTAGAGAATGAGCAGTTCTTC. This translates into CASSPGGVENEQFF.

This clone is a singleton in its sample. The rearrangement links TRBV3-1 (or the pseudogene TRBV3-2) to TRBJ2-5, with TRBD2 identical over 10 bases. Germline V gene data show CDR1 as LGHDT and CDR2 as YNNKEL (reference sequence). CDR3 length: 19 amino acids. V was pared by 2 bases and J by 4 bases, with 16 bases of the junction left unmatched. The CDR3 region has the DNA TGTGCCAGCAGCCAAACCCCCACGCTAGCGGGGGTCCCACGAGAGACCCAGTACTTC. This sequence encodes CASSQTPTLAGVPRETQYF.

This rearrangement joins TRBV27 to TRBJ2-3; the D gene is possibly TRBD2 (6 bases). Germline assignment: CDR1 MNHEY and CDR2 SMNVEV (reference sequence). This CDR3 contains 14 residues. Between the trimmed V and J ends, which lost 5 bases and 10 bases, there was a span of 19 bases. CDR3 nucleotides: TGTGCCAGCAGTCTCTACCGGGAGCCCGTTTCGCAGTATTTT. Translation gives CASSLYREPVSQYF.

The chain combines TRBV10-3 with TRBJ1-2, with D perhaps TRBD1 (6 bases). Germline V lookup: CDR1 ENHRY, CDR2 SYGVKD. This CDR3 has 14 residues. Trimming shortened V by 9 bases and J by 8 bases, and 22 bases separated the two germline ends. Here the CDR3 reads CAIHRDNPQMGYTF. CDR3 coding DNA: TGTGCCATACACCGGGACAACCCTCAGATGGGCTACACCTTC.

This sequence joins TRBV2 and TRBJ1-1; no reliable D call. CDR3 length: 12 amino acids. Trimming took 7 bases from V and 10 from J, leaving 16 bases between them. CDR1 and CDR2 from the germline V gene are SNHLY and FYNNEI. The CDR3 sequence: CASNRAGLGAFF. Here the CDR3 DNA reads TGTGCCAGCAACAGAGCGGGCCTTGGAGCTTTCTTT.

The chain is built from TRBV19 and TRBJ2-7, with 8 bases lining up with TRBD1. The CDR3 extends over 14 amino acids. The trim removed 4 bases at V and 6 bases at J, leaving 8 bases unmatched. The germline CDR1 and CDR2 sequences are LNHDA and SQIVND (reference sequence). CDR3 sequence (DNA): TGTGCCAGTAGTACCCGACAGGGGAACAGCGAGCAGTACTTC. Its protein is CASSTRQGNSEQYF. The variable domain in full, with the rest retrieved from reference TRBV19 and TRBJ2-7, is DGGITQSPKYLFRKEGQNVTLSCEQNLNHDAMYWYRQDPGQGLRLIYYSQIVNDFQKGDIAEGYSVSREKKESFPLTVTSAQKNPTAFYLCASSTRQGNSEQYFGPGTRLTVT.

This chain uses TRBV11-1 with TRBJ1-1; tentatively, D is TRBD1 (6 bases). Trimming left V 3 bases short and J 1 base short, with 9 bases between. The CDR3 contains 14 residues. Looked up from germline, CDR1 is SGHAT and CDR2 is FQDESV (reference sequence). The CDR3 sequence: CASSFSRGNTEAFF. The CDR3 coding sequence is TGTGCCAGCAGCTTTAGCAGGGGGAACACTGAAGCTTTCTTT.

This rearrangement joins TRBV12-3 or TRBV12-4 to TRBJ1-5; no reliable D call. V lost 3 bases to trimming and J lost 2 bases, with 5 bases between them. The CDR3 runs to 13 residues. The CDR3 DNA sequence: TGTGCCAGCAGTTTCCAGGGCAATCAGCCCCAGCATTTT. Protein product: CASSFQGNQPQHF.